This TCR beta chain was observed in a study of response to subunit inactivated influenza vaccine. TCRdb re-derived calls from the RT-PCR reads in MiXCR, one entry per CDR3 protein. The sample contains around 190,000 distinct CDR3 sequences, 9.2% of which appear only once. After removal of 10 bases from V and 5 bases from J, the junction contained 13 bases not matched to a gene. From germline, CDR1 is SGHVS and CDR2 FQNEAQ. CDR3 length: 15 amino acids. In regard to this clonotype: Its antigen remains unidentified.

Study-wide points: New T cells are recruited in small numbers by each seasonal influenza vaccination, according to the authors' suggestion.

The V and J genes are TRBV7-8 and TRBJ2-5, with 10 bases matching TRBD1. The sample was non-naive T cells sorted from PBMCs, taken on the day of vaccination. This receptor was obtained from a man aged 50-60 years who received an inactivated influenza vaccine. The CDR3 DNA follows: TGTGCCACCGTAGACGACAGGGGGCCCTGGGAGACCCAGTACTTC. Translated, it gives CATVDDRGPWETQYF.